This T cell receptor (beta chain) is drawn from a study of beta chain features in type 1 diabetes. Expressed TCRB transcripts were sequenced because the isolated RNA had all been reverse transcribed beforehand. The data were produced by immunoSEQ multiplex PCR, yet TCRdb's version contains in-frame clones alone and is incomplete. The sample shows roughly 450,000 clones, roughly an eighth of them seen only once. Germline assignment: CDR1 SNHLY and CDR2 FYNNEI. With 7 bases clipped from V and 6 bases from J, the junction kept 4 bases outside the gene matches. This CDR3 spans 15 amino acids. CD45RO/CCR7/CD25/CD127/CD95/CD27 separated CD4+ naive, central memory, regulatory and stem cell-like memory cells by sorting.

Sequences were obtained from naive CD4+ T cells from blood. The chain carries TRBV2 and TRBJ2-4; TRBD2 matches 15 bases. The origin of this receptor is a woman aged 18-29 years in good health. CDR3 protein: CASIGTSGRTNIQYF. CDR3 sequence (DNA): TGTGCCAGCATCGGGACTAGCGGGAGGACAAACATTCAGTACTTC.